This paragraph covers one T cell receptor (beta chain) sequence. The antigen is not known. The data are from a study of regulatory T cells in long-lasting Graves disease. Study conclusions and caveats: Possibly, accuracy suffered from the small sample size.

Regarding time point: persistent/refractory GD, antithyroid drugs over 5 years with positive TRAb. There was RNA extracted from PBMCs, and the TCR library was made from it. The guidelines of the American Thyroid Association were the basis for diagnosing Graves' disease. To make TCR beta libraries, researchers used iRepertoire HTBI primers and Arm-PCR of CDR3 regions. A single record per CDR3 protein comes from TCRdb applying MiXCR to the multiplex PCR reads. The sample has roughly 400,000 distinct CDR3 sequences; less than 25% are singletons. Trimming left V 6 bases short and J 6 bases short, with 14 bases between. The CDR3 spans 13 residues. Germline CDR1 is MNHEY and CDR2 is SVGEGT.

The sequence was obtained from a female donor with Graves disease. The chain carries TRBV6-2 or TRBV6-3 and TRBJ1-2; possible D gene TRBD1, 6 bases. The material sequenced was peripheral blood mononuclear cells (PBMCs), taken when the disease was refractory, from a patient treated with antithyroid drugs. As DNA, the CDR3 is TGTGCCAGCAGCCGAACAGGGTGGGATGGCTACACCTTC. Its protein is CASSRTGWDGYTF.